This TCR beta chain was observed in a study of OX40 agonist ivuxolimab in advanced cancers. Findings and caveats of the study: CD4+ and CD8+ blood T cells expanded clonally by week 6 at 0.1 to 3.0 mg/kg.

Blood draws occurred at baseline, cycle 4 day 1, and cycle 7 day 1. On this clone itself: Its antigen is not known.

Deletions cut 7 bases from V and 1 base from J, with 13 bases between. The CDR3 loop spans 14 amino acids. Per germline, CDR1 MNHNS and CDR2 SASEGT. The table came from immunoSEQ multiplex PCR; TCRdb's copy has only in-frame clones and leaves some out. The sample yields 55,000 to 70,000 clones, roughly 80% seen once. The source was CD4+ or CD8+ T cells sorted from blood, collected in a trial of the OX40 agonist ivuxolimab. This chain uses TRBV6-1 with TRBJ1-1, with no clear D. The TCR originated in an adult with an advanced solid tumor such as melanoma, head and neck, liver or kidney cancer. As DNA, the CDR3 is TGTGCCAGCAAGGTCTGGGGATCGAACACTGAAGCTTTCTTT. Protein sequence: CASKVWGSNTEAFF.